The present entry profiles one T cell receptor (beta chain) with its context. Assay used: immunoSEQ multiplex PCR; TCRdb lists only in-frame clones, some missing. Counted here are 350,000 to 450,000 clones, roughly 89% occurring once; the ten biggest clones make up about 1.8%. The data derive from a study of blood T cell repertoires in COVID-19. Study in general: The United States, Italy and Spain supplied acute and convalescent COVID-19 samples. PBMCs, B-cell-depleted T cells, or T cells were the source of the cDNA or gDNA that made up the material.

V lost 1 base to trimming and J lost 7 bases, with 14 bases between them. Germline assignment: CDR1 SGHNT and CDR2 YYREEE (reference sequence). The length of the CDR3 is 14 residues. Participant-reported clinical history was the basis for cohort assignment. The TCR comes from a woman in her 30s who had recovered from COVID-19. The sequencing sample was made of PBMCs or T cells enriched from blood (not recorded which). The chain employs TRBV5-4 and TRBJ1-2, with D tentatively TRBD1 (5 bases). The CDR3 bases are TGTGCCAGCAGCTTGTCCTGGACATCGGCTGGCTACACCTTC. This encodes CASSLSWTSAGYTF.